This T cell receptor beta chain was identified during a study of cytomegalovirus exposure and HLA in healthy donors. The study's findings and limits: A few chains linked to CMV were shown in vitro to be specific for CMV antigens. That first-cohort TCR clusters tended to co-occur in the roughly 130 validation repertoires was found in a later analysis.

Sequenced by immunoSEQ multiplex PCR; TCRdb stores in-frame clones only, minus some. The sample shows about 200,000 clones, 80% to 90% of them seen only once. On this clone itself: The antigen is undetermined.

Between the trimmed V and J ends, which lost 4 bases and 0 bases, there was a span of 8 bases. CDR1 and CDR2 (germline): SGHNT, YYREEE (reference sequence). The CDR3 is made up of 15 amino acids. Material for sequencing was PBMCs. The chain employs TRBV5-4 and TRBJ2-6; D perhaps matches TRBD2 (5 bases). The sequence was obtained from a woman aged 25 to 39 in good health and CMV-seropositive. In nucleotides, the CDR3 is TGTGCCAGCAGCCTAGAGGGCTCTGGGGCCAACGTCCTGACTTTC. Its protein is CASSLEGSGANVLTF.